The 11 T cell receptor beta chains reported below all come from one sample, sequenced in a study of cytomegalovirus exposure and HLA in healthy donors. It was with 60 Vbeta and 13 Jbeta primers that the PCR ran. TCRdb keeps only in-frame clones here, not all; method: immunoSEQ multiplex PCR. The data show fewer than 150,000 clones, 60% to 85% seen once. The specimen was PBMCs. The receptors shown here come from a young man in good health and CMV-seronegative.

V gene TRBV5-5 combines with J gene TRBJ2-6, with TRBD1 as a possible D gene (5 bases). The CDR3 spans 17 residues. The V and J ends lost 0 bases and 0 bases respectively, with 10 bases between them. Per germline, CDR1 SGHKS and CDR2 YYEKEE (reference sequence). DNA of the CDR3: TGTGCCAGCAGCTTGGTACAGGAGAGCTCTGGGGCCAACGTCCTGACTTTC. Encoded protein: CASSLVQESSGANVLTF.

This clone appeared a single time. This rearrangement joins TRBV27 to TRBJ2-7; weak D call: TRBD1 (6 bases). This CDR3 is built from 14 residues. CDR1 and CDR2 (germline): MNHEY, SMNVEV (reference sequence). Trimming pared 4 bases from V and 2 bases from J, leaving 12 bases between. The CDR3 is CASSSADRAYEQYF. The DNA for the CDR3 is TGTGCCAGCAGTTCCGCGGACAGAGCCTACGAGCAGTACTTC.

This chain joins TRBV5-1 and TRBJ2-5; 9 bases line up with TRBD2. The CDR3 runs to 14 residues. Per the germline V gene, CDR1 is SGHRS and CDR2 is YFSETQ. The trim removed 0 bases at V and 11 bases at J, leaving 8 bases unmatched. In nucleotides, the CDR3 is TGCGCCAGCAGCTTGGGGGGGACTAGCTTTGAGCAGTACTTC. It is translated as CASSLGGTSFEQYF.

CDR3 sequence reads: CASSLEVAGLATGELFF. The DNA of the CDR3 is TGTGCCAGCAGCTTAGAGGTGGCGGGGCTAGCCACCGGGGAGCTGTTTTTT. This chain joins TRBV7-8 and TRBJ2-2; tentative D call: TRBD2 (6 bases). This CDR3 has 17 amino acids. V was trimmed by 1 base and J by 4 bases, leaving 16 bases between them. Germline CDR1 is SGHVS and CDR2 is FQNEAQ.

The gene calls are TRBV2 and TRBJ2-3, with 7 bases identical to TRBD1. CDR3 length: 16 residues. CDR1 is SNHLY and CDR2 is FYNNEI in the germline V gene. Trimming took 6 bases from V and 0 from J; bases not matched to a gene: 9. The CDR3, as DNA: TGTGCCAGCAGGCTCGACAGGGTACTTAGCACAGATACGCAGTATTTT. It translates to CASRLDRVLSTDTQYF.

The chain uses TRBV5-1 and TRBJ1-3, with D tentatively TRBD1 (5 bases). The CDR3 length is 15 residues. Germline CDR1 is SGHRS and CDR2 is YFSETQ. The V gene lost 4 bases and the J gene lost 2 bases, with 13 bases spanning the gap. The CDR3 here is CASSLALTAGNTIYF. CDR3 nucleotide sequence: TGCGCCAGCAGCCTGGCCTTGACAGCTGGAAACACCATATATTTT.

The rearrangement uses TRBV27 and TRBJ2-1, with a possible D match to TRBD1 (6 bases). The germline V and J ends were trimmed by 1 base and 3 bases, with 13 bases remaining between them. The germline V gene has CDR1 MNHEY and CDR2 SMNVEV (reference sequence). The CDR3 runs 16 residues. CDR3 coding DNA: TGTGCCAGCAGTTTATGGTCAGGGGTCCTCTACAATGAGCAGTTCTTC. Protein: CASSLWSGVLYNEQFF.

The genes are TRBV27 and TRBJ1-6; no reliable D call. V was pared by 6 bases and J by 0 bases, with 9 bases between. This CDR3 comprises 15 residues. Germline loops: CDR1 MNHEY, CDR2 SMNVEV (reference sequence). The CDR3, as DNA: TGTGCCAGCAGGCCCCTTAGCTCCTATAATTCACCCCTCCACTTT. Translation gives CASRPLSSYNSPLHF.

The CDR3 loop reads CAWASGRVNGDEQFF. The CDR3 region has the DNA TGTGCCTGGGCTAGCGGGAGGGTAAACGGCGATGAGCAGTTCTTC. The chain carries TRBV30 and TRBJ2-1; the match to TRBD2 covers 12 bases. This CDR3 spans 15 amino acids. Trimming cost V 5 bases and J 8 bases; bases outside gene matches: 10. Germline V gives CDR1 GTSNPN, CDR2 SVGIG (reference sequence). The full variable domain, rest sourced from reference TRBV30 and TRBJ2-1, is SQTIHQWPATLVQPVGSPLSLECTVEGTSNPNLYWYRQAAGRGLQLLFYSVGIGQISSEVPQNLSASRPQDRQFILSSKKLLLSDSGFYLCAWASGRVNGDEQFFGPGTRLTVL.

V usage is TRBV5-1 and J usage is TRBJ2-5; D gene unclear. The J call is doubtful: the DNA matches TRBJ2-7 better. CDR3 length equals 13 residues. Germline loops: CDR1 SGHRS, CDR2 YFSETQ. CDR3 sequence reads: CASSLSGYSEQYF. In nucleotides, the CDR3 is TGCGCCAGCAGCTTGTCGGGTTATTCCGAGCAGTACTTC.

The rearrangement links TRBV6-1 to TRBJ2-7; 13 nucleotides align to TRBD2. The CDR3 runs to 17 residues. Trimming removed 2 bases from V and 4 bases from J; junction bases left unmatched: 8. Germline CDR1 MNHNS, CDR2 SASEGT. CDR3 DNA sequence: TGTGCCAGCAGTGAATTTCACGGACTAGCGGGAGATTACGAGCAGTACTTC. Its translation is CASSEFHGLAGDYEQYF.